The rows below give T cell receptor beta chains drawn from one sample of a study of CD8 T cells in Susac syndrome. Via MiXCR, TCRdb re-called the immunoSEQ multiplex PCR reads, giving one row per CDR3 protein. The sample carries approximately 210,000 distinct CDR3 sequences, approximately 94% recorded once. The sample comprised CD4+ T cells from PBMCs. These receptors all come from a human donor with Susac syndrome. The CDR3 runs from the conserved cysteine through the conserved F or W. The D gene is left open where the match is weak. A row's size may be missing; if present it is once, few, many or a size class.

cdr3_aa cdr3_nt d_call v_call clone_size j_call
CASLEDPGANVLTF TGCGCCAGCTTGGAGGATCCTGGGGCCAACGTCCTGACTTTC NA TRBV5-1 NA TRBJ2-6
CASSHTADDSPLHF TGTGCCAGCAGCCATACCGCAGATGATTCACCCCTCCACTTT NA TRBV11-1 NA TRBJ1-6
CASSGANTEAFF TGTGCCAGTAGTGGGGCGAACACTGAAGCTTTCTTT NA TRBV19 few TRBJ1-1
CSARDSLNEKLFF TGCAGTGCTAGGGACAGCCTTAATGAAAAACTGTTTTTT NA TRBV20-1 NA TRBJ1-4
CASSSISGQQETQYF TGTGCCAGCAGCTCGATATCAGGGCAGCAAGAGACCCAGTACTTC NA TRBV7-6 NA TRBJ2-5
CASSQGTSGYNEQFF TGTGCCAGCAGCCAAGGGACTAGCGGATACAATGAGCAGTTCTTC TRBD2 TRBV14 NA TRBJ2-1
CASSQVGQLTSGNTIYF TGTGCCAGCAGCCAAGTGGGACAGCTAACCTCTGGAAACACCATATATTTT TRBD1 TRBV3-1 NA TRBJ1-3
CASSLGTANIQYF TGCGCCAGCAGCTTGGGGACGGCAAACATTCAGTACTTC NA TRBV5-1 once TRBJ2-4
CASSQGQGSGNTIYF TGTGCCAGCAGCCAGGGACAGGGCTCTGGAAACACCATATATTTT TRBD1 TRBV6-5 NA TRBJ1-3
CSAEALAGGQETQYF TGCAGTGCTGAGGCTCTAGCGGGGGGGCAAGAGACCCAGTACTTC TRBD2 TRBV20-1 NA TRBJ2-5
CASSGSGQGDGVQYF TGTGCCAGCAGTGGATCGGGACAGGGAGACGGCGTGCAGTACTTC TRBD1 TRBV25-1 NA TRBJ2-7
CASREQGARGYTF TGTGCCAGCAGGGAACAGGGGGCGCGAGGCTACACCTTC TRBD1 TRBV6-5 NA TRBJ1-2
CASSQSRDGGRHQETQYF TGCGCCAGCAGCCAATCTAGGGACGGGGGGCGTCACCAAGAGACCCAGTACTTC NA TRBV4-1 NA TRBJ2-5
CASSRRGNEQFF TGTGCCAGCTCAAGACGGGGGAATGAGCAGTTCTTC NA TRBV2 few TRBJ2-1
CASSIPTRSAGELFF TGTGCCAGTAGTATCCCAACTAGATCTGCCGGGGAGCTGTTTTTT NA TRBV19 NA TRBJ2-2
CASSQDQQPNFSYEQYF TGTGCCAGCAGCCAAGATCAGCAGCCCAACTTTTCCTACGAGCAGTACTTC NA TRBV4-2 NA TRBJ2-7
CSAGDSYEQYF TGCAGTGCTGGGGACAGCTACGAGCAGTACTTC TRBD1 TRBV20-1 few TRBJ2-7
CASSQRTGGSDTQYF TGTGCCAGCAGCCAACGGACAGGGGGGTCAGATACGCAGTATTTT TRBD1 TRBV3-1 once TRBJ2-3
CASSRTAIQETQYF TGTGCCAGCAGCCGAACAGCGATCCAAGAGACCCAGTACTTC NA TRBV6-5 NA TRBJ2-5
CATSPWDRQSYEQYF TGTGCCACCAGCCCTTGGGACAGGCAGTCCTACGAGCAGTACTTC TRBD1 TRBV15 NA TRBJ2-7
CASSPQGAGVEETQYF TGTGCCAGCAGCCCCCAGGGGGCTGGGGTTGAAGAGACCCAGTACTTC TRBD1 TRBV9 NA TRBJ2-5
CASSPRVHRVANEQYF TGTGCCAGCAGTCCCCGTGTCCACAGGGTAGCTAACGAGCAGTACTTC NA TRBV28 NA TRBJ2-7
CASRATTGGEGNEQFF TGTGCCAGCAGAGCAACAACAGGGGGAGAGGGGAATGAGCAGTTCTTC TRBD1 TRBV2 NA TRBJ2-1
CASSSHMTSLEQFF TGTGCCAGCAGCTCACATATGACTAGCCTTGAGCAGTTCTTC TRBD2 TRBV7-6 NA TRBJ2-1
CSGGISNQPQHF TGCAGTGGGGGGATTAGCAATCAGCCCCAGCATTTT NA TRBV20-1 NA TRBJ1-5
CASSLTRDEAFF TGTGCCAGCAGCTTAACGCGGGATGAAGCTTTCTTT NA TRBV11-2 NA TRBJ1-1
CASSATGEVGGELFF TGTGCCAGCAGTGCCACAGGGGAGGTAGGCGGGGAGCTGTTTTTT NA TRBV2 NA TRBJ2-2
CSALLAKNIQYF TGCAGTGCACTACTAGCCAAAAACATTCAGTACTTC NA TRBV20-1 NA TRBJ2-4
CSASPAALPNGGYTF TGCAGCGCAAGCCCGGCAGCCCTACCTAATGGCGGCTACACCTTC NA TRBV29-1 NA TRBJ1-2
CASSLADSSNQPQHF TGTGCCAGCAGCTTGGCAGACTCCAGCAATCAGCCCCAGCATTTT NA TRBV5-5 NA TRBJ1-5
CAWRWTGKLWMNGYTF TGTGCCTGGAGGTGGACAGGGAAGCTCTGGATGAATGGCTACACCTTC TRBD1 TRBV30 NA TRBJ1-2
CASSQAAQGTYGYTF TGCGCCAGCAGCCAAGCCGCTCAGGGGACCTATGGCTACACCTTC NA TRBV4-3 NA TRBJ1-2
CASSPHLAGATGELFF TGTGCCAGCAGTCCCCACCTAGCGGGGGCTACCGGGGAGCTGTTTTTT TRBD2 TRBV28 once TRBJ2-2
CASSPLTGQGNYEQYF TGCGCCAGCAGCCCACTAACGGGACAGGGGAACTACGAGCAGTACTTC TRBD1 TRBV5-1 NA TRBJ2-7
CSARKGLPSNYGYTF TGCAGTGCTAGAAAGGGCCTACCTTCTAACTATGGCTACACCTTC NA TRBV20-1 NA TRBJ1-2
CASSRRGQNTGELFF TGTGCCAGCAGCCGCCGCGGACAGAACACCGGGGAGCTGTTTTTT NA TRBV11-2 NA TRBJ2-2
CASSRGRYQETQYF TGTGCCAGCAGCCGAGGGCGGTACCAAGAGACCCAGTACTTC NA TRBV5-6 NA TRBJ2-5
CASTKGPGQGSRYGYTF TGTGCCAGCACCAAGGGACCGGGACAGGGGTCGAGATATGGCTACACCTTC TRBD1 TRBV9 NA TRBJ1-2
CASSRRIEVETQYF TGTGCCAGCAGCCGCCGAATAGAGGTAGAGACCCAGTACTTC NA TRBV5-4 NA TRBJ2-5
CASSLSGQQETQYF TGCGCCAGCAGCTTGTCCGGACAGCAAGAGACCCAGTACTTC NA TRBV5-1 NA TRBJ2-5
CASSLSGYNQPQHF TGTGCCAGCAGCCTTTCAGGTTACAATCAGCCCCAGCATTTT NA TRBV3-1 once TRBJ1-5
CASSLDVANTGELFF TGTGCCAGCAGCTTGGACGTAGCGAACACCGGGGAGCTGTTTTTT NA TRBV5-4 NA TRBJ2-2
CASSPQVTATNEKLFF TGTGCCAGCAGCCCCCAAGTGACGGCAACTAATGAAAAACTGTTTTTT NA TRBV11-2 NA TRBJ1-4
CASSQDSATGGGYTF TGCGCCAGCAGCCAAGATTCGGCGACAGGGGGTGGCTACACCTTC TRBD1 TRBV4-3 NA TRBJ1-2
CASRSAPLETQYF TGTGCCAGCAGATCAGCCCCCCTCGAGACCCAGTACTTC NA TRBV6-2/TRBV6-3 once TRBJ2-5
CASSFSPDNEQFF TGCGCCAGCAGCTTCTCTCCCGACAATGAGCAGTTCTTC NA TRBV5-1 NA TRBJ2-1
CASSLAQGEETQYF TGCGCCAGCAGCTTGGCACAGGGAGAAGAGACCCAGTACTTC NA TRBV5-1 NA TRBJ2-5
CASSASPTGTETQYF TGTGCCAGCAGCGCCTCCCCGACAGGGACGGAGACCCAGTACTTC TRBD1 TRBV12-3/TRBV12-4 NA TRBJ2-5
CASSLPGTLGEQYF TGCGCCAGCAGCTTGCCAGGGACCCTGGGAGAGCAGTACTTC NA TRBV5-1 NA TRBJ2-7